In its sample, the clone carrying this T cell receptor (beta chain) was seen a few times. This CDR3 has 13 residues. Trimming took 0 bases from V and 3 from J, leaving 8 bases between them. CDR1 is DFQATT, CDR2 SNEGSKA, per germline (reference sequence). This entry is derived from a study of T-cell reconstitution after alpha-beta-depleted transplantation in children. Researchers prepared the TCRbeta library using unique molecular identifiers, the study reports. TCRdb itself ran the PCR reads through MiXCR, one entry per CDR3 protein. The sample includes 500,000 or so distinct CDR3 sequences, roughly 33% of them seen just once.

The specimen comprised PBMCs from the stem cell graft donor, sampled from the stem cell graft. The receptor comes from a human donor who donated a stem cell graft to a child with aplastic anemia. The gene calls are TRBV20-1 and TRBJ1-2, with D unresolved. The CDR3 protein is CSARDASYYGYTF. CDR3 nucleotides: TGCAGTGCTAGAGATGCATCCTACTATGGCTACACCTTC.